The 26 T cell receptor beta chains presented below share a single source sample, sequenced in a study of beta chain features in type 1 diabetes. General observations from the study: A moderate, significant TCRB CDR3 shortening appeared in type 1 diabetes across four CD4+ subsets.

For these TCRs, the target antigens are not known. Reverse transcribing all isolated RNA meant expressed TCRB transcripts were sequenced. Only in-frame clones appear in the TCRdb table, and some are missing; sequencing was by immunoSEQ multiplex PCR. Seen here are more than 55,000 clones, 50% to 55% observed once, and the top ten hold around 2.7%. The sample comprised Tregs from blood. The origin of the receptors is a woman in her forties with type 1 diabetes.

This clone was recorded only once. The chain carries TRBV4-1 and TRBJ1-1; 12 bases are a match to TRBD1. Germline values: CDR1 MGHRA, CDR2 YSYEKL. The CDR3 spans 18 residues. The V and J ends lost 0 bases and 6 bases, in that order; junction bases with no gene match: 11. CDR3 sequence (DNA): TGCGCCAGCAGCCAAGATCGCGGGACAGGGGGCGCAGGGCCTGAAGCTTTCTTT. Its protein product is CASSQDRGTGGAGPEAFF.

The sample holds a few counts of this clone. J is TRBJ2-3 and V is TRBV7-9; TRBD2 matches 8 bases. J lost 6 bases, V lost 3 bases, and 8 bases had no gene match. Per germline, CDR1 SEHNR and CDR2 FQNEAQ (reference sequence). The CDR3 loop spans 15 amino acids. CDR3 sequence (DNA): TGTGCCAGCAGCTTCGGAAGCGGGGGTAGTGATACGCAGTATTTT. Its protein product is CASSFGSGGSDTQYF.

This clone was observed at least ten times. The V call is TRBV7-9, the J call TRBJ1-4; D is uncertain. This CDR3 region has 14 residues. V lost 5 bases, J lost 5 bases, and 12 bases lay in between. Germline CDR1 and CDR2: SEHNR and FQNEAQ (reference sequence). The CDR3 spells CASSPPISNEKLFF. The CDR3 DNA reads TGTGCCAGCAGCCCACCTATTTCAAATGAAAAACTGTTTTTT.

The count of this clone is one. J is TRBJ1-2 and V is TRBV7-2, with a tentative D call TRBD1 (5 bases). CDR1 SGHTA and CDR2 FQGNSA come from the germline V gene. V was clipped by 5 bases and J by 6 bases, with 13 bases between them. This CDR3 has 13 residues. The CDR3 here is CASSNQGGNGYTF. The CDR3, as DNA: TGTGCCAGCAGCAACCAGGGAGGGAATGGCTACACCTTC.

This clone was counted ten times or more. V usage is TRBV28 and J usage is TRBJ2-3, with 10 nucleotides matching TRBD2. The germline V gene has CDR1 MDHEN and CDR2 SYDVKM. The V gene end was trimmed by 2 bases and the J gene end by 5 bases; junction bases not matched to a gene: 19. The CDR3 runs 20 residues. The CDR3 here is CASSLIVWLAGAPRQDTQYF. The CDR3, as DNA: TGTGCCAGCAGTTTAATAGTCTGGCTAGCGGGAGCGCCCCGCCAAGATACGCAGTATTTT.

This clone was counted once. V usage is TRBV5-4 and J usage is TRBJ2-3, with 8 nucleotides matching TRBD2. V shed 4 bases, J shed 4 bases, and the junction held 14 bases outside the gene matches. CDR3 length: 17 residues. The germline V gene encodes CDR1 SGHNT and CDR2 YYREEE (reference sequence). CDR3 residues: CASSPYRVSGTSDTQYF. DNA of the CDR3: TGTGCCAGCAGCCCATACCGGGTTAGCGGGACATCAGATACGCAGTATTTT.

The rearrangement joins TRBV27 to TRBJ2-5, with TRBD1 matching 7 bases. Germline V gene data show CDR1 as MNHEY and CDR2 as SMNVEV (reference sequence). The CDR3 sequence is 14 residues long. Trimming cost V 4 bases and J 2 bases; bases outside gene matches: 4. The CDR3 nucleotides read TGTGCCAGCAGTTATAGACAGGGACAAGAGACCCAGTACTTC. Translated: CASSYRQGQETQYF.

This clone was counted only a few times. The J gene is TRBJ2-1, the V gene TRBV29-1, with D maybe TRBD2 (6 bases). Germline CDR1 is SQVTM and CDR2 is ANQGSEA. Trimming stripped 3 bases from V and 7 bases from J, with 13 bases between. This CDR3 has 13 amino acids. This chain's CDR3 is CSVDGGVWNEQFF. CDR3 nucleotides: TGCAGCGTTGACGGCGGGGTCTGGAATGAGCAGTTCTTC.

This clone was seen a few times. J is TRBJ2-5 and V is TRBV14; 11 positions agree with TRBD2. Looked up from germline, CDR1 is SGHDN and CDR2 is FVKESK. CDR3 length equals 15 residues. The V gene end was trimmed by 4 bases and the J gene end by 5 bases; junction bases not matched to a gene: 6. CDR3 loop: CASSPLAGGSETQYF. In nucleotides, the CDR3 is TGTGCCAGCAGCCCTCTAGCGGGAGGTTCCGAGACCCAGTACTTC.

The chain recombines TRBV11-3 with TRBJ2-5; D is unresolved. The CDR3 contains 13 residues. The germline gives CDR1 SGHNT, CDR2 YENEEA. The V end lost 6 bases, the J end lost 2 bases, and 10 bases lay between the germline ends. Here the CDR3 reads CASSRSHQETQYF. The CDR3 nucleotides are TGTGCCAGCAGTCGGAGTCATCAAGAGACCCAGTACTTC.

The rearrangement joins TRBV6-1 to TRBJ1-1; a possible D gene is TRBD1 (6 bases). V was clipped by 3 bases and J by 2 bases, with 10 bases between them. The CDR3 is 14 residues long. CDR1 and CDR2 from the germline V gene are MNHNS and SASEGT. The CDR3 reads CASSDRGRNTEAFF. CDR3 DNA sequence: TGTGCCAGCAGTGACAGGGGAAGAAACACTGAAGCTTTCTTT.

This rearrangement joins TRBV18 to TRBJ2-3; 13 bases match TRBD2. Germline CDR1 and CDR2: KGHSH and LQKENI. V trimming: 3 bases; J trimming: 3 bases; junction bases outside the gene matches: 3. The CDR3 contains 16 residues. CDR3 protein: CASSPPGLAGTDTQYF. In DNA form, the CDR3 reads TGTGCCAGCTCACCGCCGGGACTAGCGGGGACAGATACGCAGTATTTT.

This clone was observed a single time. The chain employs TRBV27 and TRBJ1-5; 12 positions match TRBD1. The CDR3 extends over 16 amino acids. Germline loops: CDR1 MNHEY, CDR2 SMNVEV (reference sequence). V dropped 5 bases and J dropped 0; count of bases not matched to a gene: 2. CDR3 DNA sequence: TGTGCCAGCAGTGGGACAGGGGGCCATAGCAATCAGCCCCAGCATTTT. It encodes CASSGTGGHSNQPQHF.

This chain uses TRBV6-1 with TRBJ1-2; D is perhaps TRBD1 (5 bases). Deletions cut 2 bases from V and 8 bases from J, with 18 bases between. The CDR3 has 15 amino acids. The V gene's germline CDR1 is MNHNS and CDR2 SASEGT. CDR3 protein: CASSEPGAAWGGYTF. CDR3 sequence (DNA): TGTGCCAGCAGTGAACCGGGAGCGGCGTGGGGCGGCTACACCTTC.

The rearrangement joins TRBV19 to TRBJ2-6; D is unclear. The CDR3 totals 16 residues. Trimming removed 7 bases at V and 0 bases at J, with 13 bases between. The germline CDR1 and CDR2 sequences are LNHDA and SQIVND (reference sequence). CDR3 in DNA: TGTGCCAGTAAAAACAGTCACCTCTCTGGGGCCAACGTCCTGACTTTC. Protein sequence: CASKNSHLSGANVLTF.

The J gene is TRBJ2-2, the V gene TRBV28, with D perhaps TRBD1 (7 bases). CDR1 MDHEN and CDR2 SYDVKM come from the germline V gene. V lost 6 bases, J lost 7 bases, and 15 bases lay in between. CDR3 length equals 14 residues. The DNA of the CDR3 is TGTGCCAGCAGGAGACAGGGAGGCTTCGGGGAGCTGTTTTTT. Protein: CASRRQGGFGELFF.

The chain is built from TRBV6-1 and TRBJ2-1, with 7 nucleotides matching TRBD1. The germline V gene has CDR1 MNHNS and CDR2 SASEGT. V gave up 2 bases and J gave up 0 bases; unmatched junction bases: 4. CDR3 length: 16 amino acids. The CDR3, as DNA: TGTGCCAGCAGTGAACTACAGGGGAGCTCCTACAATGAGCAGTTCTTC. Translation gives CASSELQGSSYNEQFF.

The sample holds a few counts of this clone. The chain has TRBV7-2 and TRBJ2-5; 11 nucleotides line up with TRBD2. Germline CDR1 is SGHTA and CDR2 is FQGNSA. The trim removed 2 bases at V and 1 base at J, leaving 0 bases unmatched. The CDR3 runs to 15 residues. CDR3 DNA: TGTGCCAGCAGCTTACTAGCGGGGGGCCAAGAGACCCAGTACTTC. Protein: CASSLLAGGQETQYF.

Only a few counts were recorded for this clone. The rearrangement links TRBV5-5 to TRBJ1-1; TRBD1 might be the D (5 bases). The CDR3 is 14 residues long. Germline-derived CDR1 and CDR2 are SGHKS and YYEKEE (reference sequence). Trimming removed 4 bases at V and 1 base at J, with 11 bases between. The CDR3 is CASSRQTKNTEAFF. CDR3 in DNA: TGTGCCAGCAGCCGACAGACAAAGAACACTGAAGCTTTCTTT. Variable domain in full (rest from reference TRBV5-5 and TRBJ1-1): DAGVTQSPTHLIKTRGQQVTLRCSPISGHKSVSWYQQVLGQGPQFIFQYYEKEERGRGNFPDRFSARQFPNYSSELNVNALLLGDSALYLCASSRQTKNTEAFFGQGTRLTVV.

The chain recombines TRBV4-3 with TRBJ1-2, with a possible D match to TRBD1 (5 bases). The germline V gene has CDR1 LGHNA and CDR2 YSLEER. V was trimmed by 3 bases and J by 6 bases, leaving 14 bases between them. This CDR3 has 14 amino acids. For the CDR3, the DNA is TGCGCCAGCAGCCAGCCCAGCGGGGGGGATGGCTACACCTTC. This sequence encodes CASSQPSGGDGYTF.

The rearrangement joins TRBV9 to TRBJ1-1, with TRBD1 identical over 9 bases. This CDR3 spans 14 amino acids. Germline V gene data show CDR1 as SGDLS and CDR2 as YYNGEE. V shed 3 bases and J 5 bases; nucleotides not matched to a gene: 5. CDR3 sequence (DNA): TGTGCCAGCAGCGGGACAGGGGTAGAAACTGAAGCTTTCTTT. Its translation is CASSGTGVETEAFF.

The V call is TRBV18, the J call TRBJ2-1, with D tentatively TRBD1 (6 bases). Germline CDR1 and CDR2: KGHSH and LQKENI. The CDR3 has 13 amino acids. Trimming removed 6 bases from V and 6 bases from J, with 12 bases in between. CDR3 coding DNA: TGTGCCAGCTCGCGGACAGCCCCCAATGAGCAGTTCTTC. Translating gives CASSRTAPNEQFF.

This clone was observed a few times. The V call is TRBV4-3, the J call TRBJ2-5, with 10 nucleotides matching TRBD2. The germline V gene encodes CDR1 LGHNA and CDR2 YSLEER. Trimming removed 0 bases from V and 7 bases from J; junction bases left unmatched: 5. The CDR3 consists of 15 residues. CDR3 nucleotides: TGCGCCAGCAGCCAAGAGGGAGTAGCGGGAGGGACCCAGTACTTC. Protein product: CASSQEGVAGGTQYF.

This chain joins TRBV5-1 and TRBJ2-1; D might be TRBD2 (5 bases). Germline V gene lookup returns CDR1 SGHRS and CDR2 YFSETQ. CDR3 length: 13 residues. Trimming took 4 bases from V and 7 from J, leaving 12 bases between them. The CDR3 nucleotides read TGCGCCAGCAGCATGACTCCGGGGAATGAGCAGTTCTTC. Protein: CASSMTPGNEQFF.

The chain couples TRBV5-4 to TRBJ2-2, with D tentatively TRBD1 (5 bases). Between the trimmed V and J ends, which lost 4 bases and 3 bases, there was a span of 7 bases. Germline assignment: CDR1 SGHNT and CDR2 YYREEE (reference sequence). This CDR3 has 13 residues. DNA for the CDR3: TGTGCCAGCAGCCGCAGGGACACCGGGGAGCTGTTTTTT. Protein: CASSRRDTGELFF.

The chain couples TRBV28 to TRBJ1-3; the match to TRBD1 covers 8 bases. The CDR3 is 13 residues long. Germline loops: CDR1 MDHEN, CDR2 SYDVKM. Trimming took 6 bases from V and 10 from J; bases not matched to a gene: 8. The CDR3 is CASRRDRLRTIYF. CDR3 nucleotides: TGTGCCAGCAGACGGGACAGGTTGAGGACCATATATTTT.